This T cell receptor beta chain was sequenced for a study of PD-1 blockade in classical Hodgkin lymphoma. Study-wide points: Baseline TCR diversity was reportedly lower in newly diagnosed patients than in healthy donors. It was reported as lower still in relapsed/refractory patients. Whatever underlies the repertoire differences (possibly disease activity or prior therapy) remains undefined.

This CDR3 comprises 15 residues. In germline, CDR1 is SGDLS, CDR2 YYNGEE. Trimming stripped 0 bases from V and 0 bases from J, with 9 bases between. Produced via immunoSEQ multiplex PCR; TCRdb's table is partial and in-frame only. Of tens of thousands of clones in the sample, 80% to 90% were seen once. With regard to this clone: Its antigen remains unidentified.

No patient escaped relapse after autologous stem cell transplantation, and brentuximab vedotin exposure varied. The specimen was peripheral blood mononuclear cells (PBMCs), collected before the second cycle of nivolumab. The clonotype comes from a human donor with classical Hodgkin lymphoma. The rearrangement joins TRBV9 to TRBJ1-1; D remains ambiguous. The CDR3 nucleotides read TGTGCCAGCAGCGTAGAGGAGCGCGTGAACACTGAAGCTTTCTTT. Amino acid sequence: CASSVEERVNTEAFF.